Given below is one T cell receptor (beta chain) in context. Its specificity is not known. Researchers isolated at least 7 million PBMCs per sample. PCR was performed a second time for about 6 to 12 cycles using a sample-barcoded 5' primer and a J-beta primer mix. TCRdb re-called the 5' RACE reads through MiXCR, storing one row per CDR3 protein. The sample has around 800,000 distinct CDR3 sequences, about 48% seen once; the top ten hold approximately 40%. The germline CDR1 and CDR2 sequences are DFQATT and SNEGSKA (reference sequence). Trimming cost V 5 bases and J 4 bases; bases outside gene matches: 5. This CDR3 comprises 14 residues. The data derive from a study of blood T cells in healthy people across ages. Study results and limitations: Donor CMV infection status was unknown, possibly confounding age-related changes in expanded clonotypes.

This rearrangement joins TRBV20-1 to TRBJ2-1; 10 nucleotides match TRBD2. The receptor was derived from an elderly man in good health. The source material was blood. CDR3 protein: CSAVLAGGYNEQFF. The CDR3 DNA sequence: TGCAGTGCTGTCTTAGCGGGAGGATACAATGAGCAGTTCTTC.